This TCR beta chain was documented in a study of cytomegalovirus exposure and HLA in healthy donors. The CDR3 spans 15 residues. The V segment lost 4 bases and the J segment 5 bases; nucleotides outside the gene matches: 6. Germline CDR1 is MGHDK and CDR2 is SYGVNS. Primers for the PCR totalled 60 Vbeta and 13 Jbeta. Measured with immunoSEQ multiplex PCR; TCRdb has only the in-frame clones, and not every one. The data contain around 150,000 clones, about three quarters of them singletons. This clone was detected only once. The gene calls are TRBV25-1 and TRBJ1-4; 8 bases agree with TRBD1. The sequenced material came from PBMCs. This TCR was sampled from a man aged 25 to 40 in good health and CMV-seropositive. CDR3 amino acids: CASSAFRDRNEKLFF. The CDR3 DNA reads as TGTGCCAGCAGTGCCTTCCGGGACAGGAATGAAAAACTGTTTTTT.